This record concerns one TCR beta chain sequence. Germline V gives CDR1 MDHEN, CDR2 SYDVKM. V lost 7 bases and J 2 bases, leaving 13 bases between the germline ends. This CDR3 is built from 14 residues. This sample stems from a study of coeliac disease. Assay used: immunoSEQ multiplex PCR; TCRdb lists only in-frame clones, some missing. The table includes more than 5,500 clones, around 70% detected once. The chain is built from TRBV28 and TRBJ2-3; tentatively, D is TRBD2 (5 bases). What was sequenced was lymphocytes from the gut lamina propria. The sequence came from a man in his sixties or seventies with active celiac disease. In DNA form, the CDR3 reads TGTGCCAGCATGCGTGGAGGACCCACAGATACGCAGTATTTT. Translated: CASMRGGPTDTQYF.